The 9 T cell receptor beta chains presented below share a single source sample, sequenced in a study of human T cells and chemical hapten exposure. Time point denoted: patch test 1, 2 weeks after DPC sensitization. Documented treatment: therapeutic diphenylcyclopropenone sensitization with weekly scalp DPC. TCRdb fed the RACE reads into MiXCR, producing one record per CDR3 protein. This table holds 340,000 or so distinct CDR3 sequences, around 6.9% found once. The input for sequencing was whole blood, taken in connection with sensitization to the hapten diphenylcyclopropenone (DPC). Receptors were obtained from a woman aged 18 to 35 with alopecia areata. Some clones in this sample may be carry-over from other donors' samples.

This clonotype occurred many times. The chain employs TRBV7-9 and TRBJ2-3; either TRBD1 or TRBD2 may fit D (5 bases each). V was cut by 2 bases and J by 2 bases, with 11 bases left in between. The CDR3 extends over 15 amino acids. Germline V lookup: CDR1 SEHNR, CDR2 FQNEAQ (reference sequence). CDR3: CASSLSPGTTDTQYF. CDR3 nucleotide sequence: TGTGCCAGCAGCTTAAGTCCTGGGACCACAGATACGCAGTATTTT.

This clonotype turned up a few times. The rearrangement joins TRBV6-6 to TRBJ1-5, with a weak D call TRBD1 (5 bases). This CDR3 comprises 16 residues. Trimming took 8 bases from V and 2 from J, leaving 19 bases between them. From germline, CDR1 is MNHNY and CDR2 SVGAGI (reference sequence). Here the CDR3 DNA reads TGTGCCAGCGCCGCCCCTCAGGGATCCCGCAATCAGCCCCAGCATTTT. It yields the protein CASAAPQGSRNQPQHF.

This clonotype was seen only a few times. The chain recombines TRBV6-2 or TRBV6-3 with TRBJ2-1, with 11 bases matching TRBD2. Germline V CDR1 and CDR2: MNHEY, SVGEGT. The V and J ends lost 7 bases and 8 bases, in that order; junction bases with no gene match: 16. The CDR3 has 17 amino acids. The CDR3 region is CASIHAIAGGPNDEQFF. The CDR3 coding sequence is TGTGCCAGCATTCATGCGATAGCGGGGGGGCCTAACGATGAGCAGTTCTTC.

This clonotype was seen a handful of times. V usage is TRBV20-1 and J usage is TRBJ1-1; D is unclear. The V end was cut by 4 bases, the J end by 1 base, with 1 base between. CDR1 is DFQATT and CDR2 is SNEGSKA in the germline V gene (reference sequence). CDR3 length: 10 residues. CDR3 bases: TGCAGTGCTACGAACACTGAAGCTTTCTTT. The encoded protein is CSATNTEAFF.

This clonotype was counted ten times or more. CDR3 sequence reads: CARDYRAGNSPLHF. For the CDR3, the DNA is TGTGCCAGGGACTACAGGGCTGGCAATTCACCCCTCCACTTT. This chain uses TRBV6-2 or TRBV6-3 with TRBJ1-6; possibly TRBD1 for D (6 bases). Trimming took off 9 bases at V and 7 bases at J, with 16 bases between the two ends. The CDR3 is 14 amino acids. Germline V lookup: CDR1 MNHEY, CDR2 SVGEGT.

This clonotype showed up just a few times. The J gene is TRBJ1-2, the V gene TRBV7-2; a possible D gene is TRBD1 (6 bases). The V end was cut by 5 bases, the J end by 3 bases, with 13 bases between. Germline V CDR1 and CDR2: SGHTA, FQGNSA. The CDR3 covers 14 residues. The CDR3 region is CASSVNREDYGYTF. The CDR3 bases are TGTGCCAGCAGCGTTAACAGGGAGGACTATGGCTACACCTTC.

This clonotype was observed a few times. J is TRBJ2-1 and V is TRBV5-1; TRBD1 matches 12 bases. The CDR3 contains 16 residues. Germline loops: CDR1 SGHRS, CDR2 YFSETQ. Germline trimming cut 4 bases from V and 2 bases from J; bases unmatched to any gene: 4. The CDR3 region has the DNA TGCGCCAGCAGCCCGGGACAGGGGGCCACCTACAATGAGCAGTTCTTC. Residues: CASSPGQGATYNEQFF.

The CDR3 is CASSPDPAGYGYTF. The CDR3 DNA reads as TGCGCCAGCAGCCCAGACCCGGCCGGCTATGGCTACACCTTC. This chain connects TRBV4-1 to TRBJ1-2; D gene ambiguous. The length of the CDR3 is 14 residues. CDR1 is MGHRA, CDR2 YSYEKL, per germline. Trimming pared 4 bases from V and 4 bases from J, leaving 13 bases between.

The gene calls are TRBV14 and TRBJ2-7; maybe TRBD2 (5 bases). CDR1 and CDR2 (germline): SGHDN, FVKESK. The V end was cut by 2 bases, the J end by 7 bases, with 9 bases between. The CDR3 has 12 amino acids. The CDR3 loop reads CASSQRPGEQYF. The CDR3 bases are TGTGCCAGCAGCCAACGGCCGGGGGAGCAGTACTTC.